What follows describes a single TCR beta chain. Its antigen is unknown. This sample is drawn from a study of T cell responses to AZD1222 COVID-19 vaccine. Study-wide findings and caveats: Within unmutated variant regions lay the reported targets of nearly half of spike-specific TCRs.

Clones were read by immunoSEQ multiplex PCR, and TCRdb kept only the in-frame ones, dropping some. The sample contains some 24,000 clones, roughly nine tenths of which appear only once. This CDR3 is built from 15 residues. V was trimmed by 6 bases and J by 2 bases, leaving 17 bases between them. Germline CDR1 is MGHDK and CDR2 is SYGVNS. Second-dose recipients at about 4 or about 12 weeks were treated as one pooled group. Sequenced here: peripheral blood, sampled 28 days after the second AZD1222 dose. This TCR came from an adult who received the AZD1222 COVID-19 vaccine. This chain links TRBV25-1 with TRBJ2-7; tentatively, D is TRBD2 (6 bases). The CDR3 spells CASSNYGTSPYEQYF. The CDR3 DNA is TGTGCCAGCAGCAATTACGGGACTTCTCCCTACGAGCAGTACTTC.